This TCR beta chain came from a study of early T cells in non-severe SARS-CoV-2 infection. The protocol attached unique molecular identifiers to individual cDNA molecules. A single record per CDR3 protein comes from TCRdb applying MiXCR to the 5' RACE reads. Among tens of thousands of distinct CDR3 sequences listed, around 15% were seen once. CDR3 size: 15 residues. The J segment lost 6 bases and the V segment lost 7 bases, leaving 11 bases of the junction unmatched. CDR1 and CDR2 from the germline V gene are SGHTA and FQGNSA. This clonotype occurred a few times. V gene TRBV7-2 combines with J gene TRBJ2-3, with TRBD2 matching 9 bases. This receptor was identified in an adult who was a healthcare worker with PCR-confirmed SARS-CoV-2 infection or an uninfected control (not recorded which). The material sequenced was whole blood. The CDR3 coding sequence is TGTGCCAGCACCCCCCTAGCGGGGTTCTGGGATACGCAGTATTTT. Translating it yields CASTPLAGFWDTQYF.